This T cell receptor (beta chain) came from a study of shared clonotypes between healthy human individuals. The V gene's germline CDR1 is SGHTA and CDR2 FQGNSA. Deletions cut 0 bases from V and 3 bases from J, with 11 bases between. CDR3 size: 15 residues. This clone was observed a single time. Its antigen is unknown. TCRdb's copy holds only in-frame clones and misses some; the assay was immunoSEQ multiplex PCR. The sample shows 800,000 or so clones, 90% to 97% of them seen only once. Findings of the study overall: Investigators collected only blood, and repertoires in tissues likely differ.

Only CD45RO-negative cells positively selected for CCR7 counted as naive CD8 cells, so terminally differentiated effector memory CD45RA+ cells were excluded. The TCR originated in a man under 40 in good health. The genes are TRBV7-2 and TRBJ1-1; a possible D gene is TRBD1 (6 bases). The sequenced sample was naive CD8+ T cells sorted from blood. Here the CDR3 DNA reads TGTGCCAGCAGCTTAGCCCTGAGACAGGACACTGAAGCTTTCTTT. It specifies CASSLALRQDTEAFF.